This T cell receptor beta chain was obtained from a study of control samples from healthy donors and cancer patients (TCRdb year 2020). Note on this clone: The clone's antigen remains unknown. Base qualities were left out, and no much larger clone turns up one base away.

Library method: the immunoSEQ multiplex PCR assay. In TCRdb, the immuneACCESS table is reduced to in-frame sequences with V and J assigned. These tables do not hold every clone; where another copy was compared, an unresolved V gene accounts for under half, and the others remain unexplained. In this sample the table shows 65,000 to 80,000 clones, roughly 90% of which occur a single time. Around 9.5% of the sample is taken by the ten largest. From the cysteine through the phenylalanine, the CDR3 covers 13 amino acids. The kept DNA is CDR3 alone, 39 bases in frame from the first base. Via the germline V gene, CDR1 is MNHEY and CDR2 SVGAGI. V was cut back by 9 bases and J by 3 bases, leaving a gap of 14 bases between them.

The chain links TRBV6-5 with TRBJ1-2, with an unclear D gene assignment. This TCR derives from a woman between 45 and 60 years old with colorectal cancer. The sequenced material came from PBMCs. The CDR3 here reads CASKRGPHYGYTF. The DNA sequence is as follows: TGTGCCAGTAAGAGAGGGCCACACTATGGCTACACCTTC.